The rows below give T cell receptor beta chains drawn from one sample of a study of T-cell memory formation after mild COVID-19. TCRdb fed the 5' RACE reads into MiXCR, producing one record per CDR3 protein. The table records roughly 240,000 distinct CDR3 sequences, 16% of them present only once. Material: PBMCs or a T cell subset sorted from them (not recorded which). Every receptor here comes from a man aged 18 to 29 who had mild COVID-19 (a few samples of this study predate the infection). Cell type and time point are not known. Both conserved end residues are part of each CDR3. The D gene is left open where the match is weak. Clone size is shown for a subset of rows, as once, few, many or a class of expanded clone.

J	size	D	V	DNA	CDR3
TRBJ1-5	few	NA	TRBV12-3/TRBV12-4	TGTGCCAGCAGTTTATACAGCCCAGGGCGGCAGCCCCAGCATTTT	CASSLYSPGRQPQHF
TRBJ1-5	NA	NA	TRBV4-1	TGCGCCAGCAGCCAAGTTGGAGGCAATCAGCCCCAGCATTTT	CASSQVGGNQPQHF
TRBJ2-5	few	TRBD2	TRBV7-9	TGTGCCAGCAGCCCCTGGCGGGGGACGGATGAGACCCAGTACTTC	CASSPWRGTDETQYF
TRBJ2-7	few	TRBD1	TRBV5-1	TGCGCCAGCAGCCTCCGGGACAGGGGGCTCCACGAGCAGTACTTC	CASSLRDRGLHEQYF
TRBJ1-2	many	NA	TRBV10-3	TGTGCCATCAGTGAGGAGACAGGTCATGGCTACACCTTC	CAISEETGHGYTF
TRBJ1-1	NA	NA	TRBV6-5	TGTGCCAGCAGTTACCGCAGGGGAGGCACTGAAGCTTTCTTT	CASSYRRGGTEAFF
TRBJ2-3	NA	TRBD1	TRBV28	TGTGCCAGCAGGGGATTGACAGGGGCAGATACGCAGTATTTT	CASRGLTGADTQYF
TRBJ2-7	NA	TRBD2	TRBV4-1	TGCGCCAGCAGCCAAGTGAGTAGCGGGGACTACGAGCAGTACTTC	CASSQVSSGDYEQYF
TRBJ2-7	NA	TRBD1	TRBV29-1	TGCAGCGTGGGACAGGGGATCTTACGAGAGCAGTACTTC	CSVGQGILREQYF
TRBJ1-2	NA	NA	TRBV29-1	TGCAGCGTTGGCCAGGGCCTATATGGCTACACCTTC	CSVGQGLYGYTF
TRBJ1-6	few	NA	TRBV7-8	TGTGCCAGCAGCTTAGGGAATCTGAATTCACCCCTCCACTTT	CASSLGNLNSPLHF
TRBJ2-1	few	TRBD1	TRBV3-1	TGTGCCAGCAGCCGTAGGACAGGGGGTTACAATGAGCAGTTCTTC	CASSRRTGGYNEQFF
TRBJ1-1	few	NA	TRBV5-1	TGCGCCAGCAGCTTGGCCGGTTGGCGGGGAATCACTGAAGCTTTCTTT	CASSLAGWRGITEAFF
TRBJ2-3	many	TRBD1	TRBV2	TGTGCCAGCAGCGGAGGACAGGGAGGCACAGATACGCAGTATTTT	CASSGGQGGTDTQYF
TRBJ2-1	few	NA	TRBV4-3	TGCGCCAGCAGCCAGCTTTTTGGGTGGGACAATGAGCAGTTCTTC	CASSQLFGWDNEQFF
TRBJ1-5	few	NA	TRBV4-1	TGCGCCAGCAGCCAAGTCCCCACAGGCTATAGCAATCAGCCCCAGCATTTT	CASSQVPTGYSNQPQHF
TRBJ1-3	NA	TRBD1	TRBV6-5	TGTGCCAGCAGTTACTCGGACAGGGGCTACGGAAACACCATATATTTT	CASSYSDRGYGNTIYF
TRBJ2-5	once	TRBD2	TRBV6-5	TGTGCCAGCAGTTACATTAGCGGGCTTCAAGAGACCCAGTACTTC	CASSYISGLQETQYF
TRBJ2-7	many	NA	TRBV12-3/TRBV12-4	TGTGCCAGCAGTCAGTGGACTACCGAGCCGAGCTTC	CASSQWTTEPSF
TRBJ2-3	few	TRBD2	TRBV29-1	TGCAGCGTTGTCGGGGGGAACACAGATACGCAGTATTTT	CSVVGGNTDTQYF
TRBJ2-3	many	TRBD1	TRBV5-1	TGCGCCAGCAGCTTCGATCCCGGGACAGGGGCGGATACGCAGTATTTT	CASSFDPGTGADTQYF
TRBJ1-2	many	NA	TRBV4-3	TGCGCCAGCAGCCAAGATACGGGGGCGGACTATGGCTACACCTTC	CASSQDTGADYGYTF
TRBJ2-2	many	NA	TRBV5-1	TGCGCCAGCAGCTTGGAGATTCCCACCGGGGAGCTGTTTTTT	CASSLEIPTGELFF
TRBJ2-3	NA	TRBD2	TRBV11-2	TGTGCCAGCAGCTCCCTCTACCTAGCGGGGGGAAGGTCAGATACGCAGTATTTT	CASSSLYLAGGRSDTQYF
TRBJ1-1	few	NA	TRBV5-4	TGTGCCAGCAGCGCGGGACAACAACCCCTCCCAAGAGCTTTCTTT	CASSAGQQPLPRAFF
TRBJ2-5	NA	TRBD1	TRBV15	TGTGCCACCAGCAGAGCAGGCTGGGACAGTCACGGGACCCAGTACTTC	CATSRAGWDSHGTQYF
TRBJ2-2	NA	NA	TRBV7-3	TGTGCCAGCAGCTTAAACGGGGGTCAGAACACCGGGGAGCTGTTTTTT	CASSLNGGQNTGELFF
TRBJ2-3	NA	NA	TRBV4-2	TGTGCCAGCAGCCAAGTACCAAATAGGCTCACAGATACGCAGTATTTT	CASSQVPNRLTDTQYF
TRBJ2-1	few	NA	TRBV29-1	TGCAGCGTTGAAGGACTAGATGAGCAGTTCTTC	CSVEGLDEQFF
TRBJ1-2	NA	TRBD1	TRBV4-2	TGTGCCAGCAGCCAAGTGGCACAGGGGGCGGATGGCTACACCTTC	CASSQVAQGADGYTF
TRBJ1-4	few	TRBD1	TRBV7-2	TGTGCCAGTCGGAGGGGGCGCGGAGAAAAACTGTTTTTT	CASRRGRGEKLFF
TRBJ2-6	many	NA	TRBV6-4	TGTGCCAGCAGTGAATCCTCACGCTCTGGGGCCAACGTCCTGACTTTC	CASSESSRSGANVLTF
TRBJ1-1	NA	NA	TRBV28	TGTGCCAGCAGGGTTTATTCTGAAGCTTTCTTT	CASRVYSEAFF
TRBJ2-2	few	TRBD1	TRBV15	TGTGCCACCAGCAGATCTCTGGGACAGGGGGCAAACACCGGGGAGCTGTTTTTT	CATSRSLGQGANTGELFF
TRBJ2-3	few	TRBD2	TRBV20-1	TGCAGTGCCGGACGGAGCGGGGGGGCTGCAGATACGCAGTATTTT	CSAGRSGGAADTQYF
TRBJ1-2	NA	NA	TRBV5-1	TGCGCCAGCAGCTTGGAGGGCTCACAGGGCTATGGCTACACCTTC	CASSLEGSQGYGYTF
TRBJ1-3	NA	TRBD1	TRBV5-4	TGTGCCAGCAGCAACGGACAGGGGGCGCTTGGAAACACCATATATTTT	CASSNGQGALGNTIYF
TRBJ1-6	few	NA	TRBV12-3/TRBV12-4	TGTGCCACCCTTAAGGAAGGTTACTCACCCCTCCACTTT	CATLKEGYSPLHF
TRBJ2-1	NA	NA	TRBV7-6	TGTGCCAGCAGCAACTACCCGACAGGCAATGAGCAGTTCTTC	CASSNYPTGNEQFF